The source of this T cell receptor beta chain is a study of T cell responses to AZD1222 COVID-19 vaccine. V lost 3 bases, J lost 6 bases, and 12 bases lay in between. The CDR3 is made up of 13 amino acids. Germline CDR1 reads SGHNT; CDR2 reads YYREEE (reference sequence). Worth noting for this clone: Its antigen remains unidentified.

Some clones are missing from TCRdb's copy, which holds only in-frame ones; the method was immunoSEQ multiplex PCR. This sample carries 100,000 or so clones, roughly nine tenths of them seen once, and the ten largest clones take roughly 1.4%. Study findings and constraints: The study reported that nearly half of spike-specific TCRs target unmutated variant regions. CD4 TCRs linked to vaccination spanned spike, dominating at 160-218 and 743-854. Rises in breadth and depth of Spike-specific TCRs came after two AZD1222 doses.

The J gene is TRBJ1-1, the V gene TRBV5-4; D uncertain. This receptor was identified in an adult in good health. The sample here was peripheral blood, taken on day 0 of AZD1222 vaccination. In nucleotides, the CDR3 is TGTGCCAGCAGCTACAAAGGACGGGCTGAAGCTTTCTTT. It translates to CASSYKGRAEAFF.